This T cell receptor (beta chain) was recovered during a study of T cells in Graves' hyperthyroidism and ophthalmopathy. TCR beta CDR3 regions were amplified from RNA transcripts. During a first-round RT-PCR of the TCR CDR3, the HTBI primer set was used. TCRdb used MiXCR to reprocess the multiplex PCR reads, holding one entry per CDR3 protein. The table includes 280,000 or so distinct CDR3 sequences, roughly 15% detected once. There are 15 residues in the CDR3. Trimming took off 4 bases at V and 0 bases at J, with 12 bases between the two ends. Germline V gene data show CDR1 as LNHDA and CDR2 as SQIVND (reference sequence).

The sample comprised blood. The chain recombines TRBV19 with TRBJ1-1, with a tentative D call TRBD1 (6 bases). This TCR was sampled from a woman between 50 and 59 years old with Graves' hyperthyroidism that later progressed to Graves' ophthalmopathy. The CDR3 DNA reads as TGTGCCAGTAGTACTTCCAGGGGACTGAACACTGAAGCTTTCTTT. Residues: CASSTSRGLNTEAFF. Based on the CDR3 plus reference TRBV19 and TRBJ1-1, the full variable domain is DGGITQSPKYLFRKEGQNVTLSCEQNLNHDAMYWYRQDPGQGLRLIYYSQIVNDFQKGDIAEGYSVSREKKESFPLTVTSAQKNPTAFYLCASSTSRGLNTEAFFGQGTRLTVV.